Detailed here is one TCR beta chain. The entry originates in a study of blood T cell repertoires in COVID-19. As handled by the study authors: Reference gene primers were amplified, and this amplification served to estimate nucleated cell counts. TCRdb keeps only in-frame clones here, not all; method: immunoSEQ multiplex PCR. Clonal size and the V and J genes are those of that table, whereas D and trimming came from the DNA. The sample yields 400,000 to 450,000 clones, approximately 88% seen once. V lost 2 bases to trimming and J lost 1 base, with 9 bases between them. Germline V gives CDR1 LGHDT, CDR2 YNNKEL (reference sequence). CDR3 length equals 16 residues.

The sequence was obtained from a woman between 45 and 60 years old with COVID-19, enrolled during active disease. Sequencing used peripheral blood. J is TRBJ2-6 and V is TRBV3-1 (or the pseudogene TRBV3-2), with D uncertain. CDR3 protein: CASSQPGPSGANVLTF. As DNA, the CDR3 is TGTGCCAGCAGCCAACCGGGTCCATCTGGGGCCAACGTCCTGACTTTC.